This TCR beta chain originates from a study of T-cell memory formation after mild COVID-19. Study details: TCR clusters mostly belonged to single donors. Study conclusions and caveats: A second wave expanding day 15 to 37 was CD4+-biased; contracting clones were balanced.

From germline, CDR1 is MGHRA and CDR2 YSYEKL. V lost 0 bases to trimming and J lost 2 bases, with 9 bases between them. The CDR3 runs 15 residues. Points on this clonotype: The antigen is undetermined.

Each CDR3 protein gets one entry after TCRdb re-called the 5' RACE reads with MiXCR. The table includes roughly 150,000 distinct CDR3 sequences, less than 25% detected once. The TCR originated in an adult woman who had mild COVID-19 (a few samples of this study predate the infection). Cell type and time point are not known. The chain employs TRBV4-1 and TRBJ2-3; D is unresolved. The sample taken for sequencing was PBMCs or a T cell subset sorted from them (not recorded which). CDR3 DNA sequence: TGCGCCAGCAGCCAAGAGGGGTTCTTCACAGATACGCAGTATTTT. It yields the protein CASSQEGFFTDTQYF.